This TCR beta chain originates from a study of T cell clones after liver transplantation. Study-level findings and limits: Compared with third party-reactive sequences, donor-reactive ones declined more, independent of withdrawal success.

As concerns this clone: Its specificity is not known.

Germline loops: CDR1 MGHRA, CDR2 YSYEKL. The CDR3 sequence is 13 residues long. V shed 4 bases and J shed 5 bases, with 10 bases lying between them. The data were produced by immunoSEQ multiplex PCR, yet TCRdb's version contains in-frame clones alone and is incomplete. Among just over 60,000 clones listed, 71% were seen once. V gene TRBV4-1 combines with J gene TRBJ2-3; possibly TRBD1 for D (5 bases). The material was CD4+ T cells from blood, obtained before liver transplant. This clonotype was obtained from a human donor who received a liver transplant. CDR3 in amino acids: CASSRPTVDTQYF. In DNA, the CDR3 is TGCGCCAGCAGCCGACCGACAGTAGATACGCAGTATTTT.